These T cell receptor beta chains were read from a single sample in a study of control samples from healthy donors and cancer patients. The data were produced by immunoSEQ multiplex PCR, yet TCRdb's version contains in-frame clones alone and is incomplete. The sample records roughly 45,000 clones, around 86% being singletons. What was sequenced was PBMCs. All receptors derive from a woman aged 45-65 years with lung cancer. The CDR3 runs from the conserved cysteine through the conserved F or W. D genes are given only for firm matches. Size tells how often a clone was seen (once, few, many) or the class of an expanded clone, and some rows leave it out.

TRBD1	TRBV28	.	TRBJ1-1	CASSFMPGGDTEAFF	TGTGCCAGCAGTTTTATGCCAGGGGGTGACACTGAAGCTTTCTTT
.	TRBV27	.	TRBJ1-6	CASKAVGAGSYNSPLHF	TGTGCCAGCAAGGCCGTAGGGGCTGGCTCCTATAATTCACCCCTCCACTTT
.	TRBV7-2	.	TRBJ1-1	CASPGHQTWVEAFF	TGTGCCAGTCCGGGACACCAGACTTGGGTTGAAGCTTTCTTT
.	TRBV14	.	TRBJ1-1	CASSQKLGGRAFF	TGTGCCAGCAGCCAAAAACTTGGGGGCCGAGCTTTCTTT
.	TRBV25-1	.	TRBJ2-7	CASSESVLYEQYF	TGTGCCAGCAGTGAATCGGTACTCTACGAGCAGTACTTC
.	TRBV2	.	TRBJ2-7	CACRREIGSYEQYF	TGTGCCTGCAGGAGGGAAATCGGTTCCTACGAGCAGTACTTC
.	TRBV18	once	TRBJ1-2	CASSLSTMAVDYTF	TGTGCCAGCTCACTAAGTACAATGGCCGTGGACTACACCTTC
.	TRBV5-8	.	TRBJ1-2	CASSLVWVYGYTF	TGTGCCAGCAGCTTGGTTTGGGTCTATGGCTACACCTTC
.	TRBV19	.	TRBJ2-3	CASRGFATDTQYF	TGTGCCAGTAGAGGGTTTGCGACAGATACGCAGTATTTT
.	TRBV30	.	TRBJ1-1	CAWTYGTLLEAFF	TGTGCCTGGACCTACGGGACACTTCTTGAAGCTTTCTTT
.	TRBV30	.	TRBJ1-1	CAWGPQGWGNTEAFF	TGTGCCTGGGGACCTCAGGGTTGGGGGAACACTGAAGCTTTCTTT
.	TRBV5-1	.	TRBJ1-1	CASSLARVSTEAFF	TGCGCCAGCAGCTTGGCCAGGGTGAGCACTGAAGCTTTCTTT
.	TRBV4-3	.	TRBJ1-2	CASSQYRDGYYGYTF	TGCGCCAGCAGCCAATACCGGGACGGCTACTATGGCTACACCTTC
.	TRBV6-5	.	TRBJ1-4	CASSYGGNEKLFF	TGTGCCAGCAGTTATGGGGGAAATGAAAAACTGTTTTTT
.	TRBV6-2/TRBV6-3	.	TRBJ1-5	CASRPGPRSNQPQHF	TGTGCCAGCCGCCCAGGGCCTAGGAGCAATCAGCCCCAGCATTTT
.	TRBV7-9	.	TRBJ2-5	CASSLAGPPFGTQYF	TGTGCCAGCAGCTTAGCAGGTCCCCCCTTTGGGACCCAGTACTTC
.	TRBV27	.	TRBJ2-7	CASSFRGQSAYEQYF	TGTGCCAGCAGTTTCAGGGGCCAAAGCGCCTACGAGCAGTACTTC
.	TRBV18	.	TRBJ2-6	CASSPPAGANVLTF	TGTGCCAGCTCACCACCGGCTGGGGCCAACGTCCTGACTTTC
.	TRBV27	.	TRBJ2-5	CASRFKETQYF	TGTGCCAGCCGTTTTAAAGAGACCCAGTACTTC
.	TRBV3-1/TRBV3-2	.	TRBJ1-4	CASSQDRSGELFF	TGTGCCAGCAGCCAAGATCGGTCAGGGGAACTGTTTTTT
.	TRBV19	.	TRBJ1-6	CASSKTPRGSYNSPLHF	TGTGCCAGTAGTAAGACACCTCGAGGATCCTATAATTCACCCCTCCACTTT
.	TRBV5-4	.	TRBJ1-1	CASSLKRQLNTEAFF	TGTGCCAGCAGCTTGAAACGCCAATTGAACACTGAAGCTTTCTTT
.	TRBV6-2/TRBV6-3	once	TRBJ1-3	CASSYSRLGTIGNTIYF	TGTGCCAGCAGTTACTCGAGACTGGGCACCATCGGAAACACCATATATTTT
.	TRBV20-1	.	TRBJ2-5	CSASPFGSQYF	TGCAGTGCTAGCCCCTTTGGGAGCCAGTACTTC
.	TRBV19	.	TRBJ1-4	CASRDIQEEKLFF	TGTGCCAGTAGGGACATCCAGGAGGAAAAACTGTTTTTT
.	TRBV7-3	few	TRBJ2-2	CASSPVGGNTGELFF	TGTGCCAGCAGCCCCGTAGGGGGGAACACCGGGGAGCTGTTTTTT
.	TRBV4-1	.	TRBJ1-3	CASSQLVGNTIYF	TGCGCCAGCAGCCAATTGGTTGGAAACACCATATATTTT
.	TRBV7-2	.	TRBJ2-3	CASSPESPPTQYF	TGTGCCAGCAGCCCAGAGTCCCCGCCCACGCAGTATTTT
TRBD1	TRBV19	.	TRBJ1-4	CASSMRDRINEKLFF	TGTGCCAGTAGTATGAGGGACAGGATTAATGAAAAACTGTTTTTT
.	TRBV11-1	.	TRBJ2-3	CASSPGTDTQYF	TGTGCCAGCAGCCCCGGTACAGATACGCAGTATTTT
.	TRBV10-3	.	TRBJ1-1	CATERTINTEAFF	TGTGCCACCGAACGGACAATTAACACTGAAGCTTTCTTT
TRBD1	TRBV6-5	.	TRBJ1-1	CASRLRDRMNTEAFF	TGTGCCAGCAGATTACGGGACAGAATGAACACTGAAGCTTTCTTT
.	TRBV7-2	.	TRBJ1-1	CASSLFELNTEAFF	TGTGCCAGCAGCTTATTCGAGTTGAACACTGAAGCTTTCTTT
.	TRBV5-1	.	TRBJ1-1	CASSLRPDPNTEAFF	TGCGCCAGCAGCCTCCGACCGGACCCGAACACTGAAGCTTTCTTT
.	TRBV30	.	TRBJ1-2	CAWGFGWFGYTF	TGTGCCTGGGGATTTGGGTGGTTTGGCTACACCTTC
.	TRBV19	.	TRBJ1-5	CASSIIEQIFNQPQHF	TGTGCCAGTAGTATAATAGAGCAAATTTTCAATCAGCCCCAGCATTTT
.	TRBV6-2/TRBV6-3	.	TRBJ2-7	CASSYSLQPSYEQYF	TGTGCCAGCAGTTACTCTCTCCAACCCTCCTACGAGCAGTACTTC
TRBD1	TRBV5-1	.	TRBJ1-2	CASSPGTGDDYGYTF	TGCGCCAGCAGCCCCGGGACAGGGGATGATTATGGCTACACCTTC
.	TRBV30	few	TRBJ1-3	CAWNTDRANTIYF	TGTGCCTGGAATACTGATCGTGCAAACACCATATATTTT
TRBD1	TRBV5-6	once	TRBJ2-2	CASSRGQALNTGELFF	TGTGCCAGCAGCAGAGGACAGGCCCTGAACACCGGGGAGCTGTTTTTT
.	TRBV18	.	TRBJ2-5	CASSPKETQYF	TGTGCCAGCTCACCAAAGGAGACCCAGTACTTC
.	TRBV7-2	.	TRBJ1-1	CASSLGFYKWRNTEAFF	TGTGCCAGCAGCTTAGGTTTTTACAAGTGGAGGAACACTGAAGCTTTCTTT
TRBD1	TRBV5-1	.	TRBJ1-1	CASSSMGSGTVNTEAFF	TGCGCCAGCAGCTCAATGGGCTCCGGGACAGTGAACACTGAAGCTTTCTTT
.	TRBV4-3	.	TRBJ1-6	CASSQVFTSPLHF	TGCGCCAGCAGCCAAGTATTTACTTCACCCCTCCACTTT
.	TRBV6-7	.	TRBJ2-1	CASRTREQFF	TGTGCCAGCAGAACTCGCGAGCAGTTCTTC
.	TRBV19	.	TRBJ1-2	CASSVSAGAYGYTF	TGTGCCAGTAGTGTCAGCGCGGGGGCCTATGGCTACACCTTC
.	TRBV15	once	TRBJ1-2	CATSRDNGGGYTF	TGTGCCACCAGCAGAGATAACGGGGGCGGCTACACCTTC
.	TRBV7-2	few	TRBJ2-7	CASSYDLTSSYEQYF	TGTGCCAGCAGCTACGATCTGACATCCTCCTACGAGCAGTACTTC
TRBD1	TRBV5-1	.	TRBJ1-4	CASSPGTVNEKLFF	TGCGCCAGCAGTCCCGGGACAGTGAATGAAAAACTGTTTTTT
TRBD1	TRBV4-2	.	TRBJ1-2	CASSQDNYRGVGYTF	TGTGCCAGCAGCCAAGACAATTACAGGGGCGTCGGCTACACCTTC
TRBD1	TRBV6-5	.	TRBJ1-6	CASSSGTGAGSPLHF	TGTGCCAGCAGCTCCGGGACAGGGGCGGGTTCACCCCTCCACTTT
.	TRBV7-2	once	TRBJ2-5	CASSFIRQVAETQYF	TGTGCCAGCAGCTTCATCCGACAGGTTGCAGAGACCCAGTACTTC
.	TRBV5-1	.	TRBJ2-2	CASSSDGPPGELFF	TGCGCCAGCAGCTCAGACGGCCCTCCCGGGGAGCTGTTTTTT
TRBD1	TRBV7-3	.	TRBJ2-1	CASSLGQYNEQFF	TGTGCCAGCAGCTTGGGACAGTACAATGAGCAGTTCTTC
.	TRBV7-8	.	TRBJ2-1	CASTRGTVEQFF	TGTGCCAGCACCCGGGGTACCGTGGAGCAGTTCTTC
.	TRBV7-9	medium-sized	TRBJ1-1	CASSFQGSTEAFF	TGTGCCAGCAGCTTTCAAGGGAGCACTGAAGCTTTCTTT
TRBD2	TRBV7-6	.	TRBJ2-1	CASSLGLAGVTEQFF	TGTGCCAGCAGCCTCGGACTAGCGGGGGTAACCGAGCAGTTCTTC